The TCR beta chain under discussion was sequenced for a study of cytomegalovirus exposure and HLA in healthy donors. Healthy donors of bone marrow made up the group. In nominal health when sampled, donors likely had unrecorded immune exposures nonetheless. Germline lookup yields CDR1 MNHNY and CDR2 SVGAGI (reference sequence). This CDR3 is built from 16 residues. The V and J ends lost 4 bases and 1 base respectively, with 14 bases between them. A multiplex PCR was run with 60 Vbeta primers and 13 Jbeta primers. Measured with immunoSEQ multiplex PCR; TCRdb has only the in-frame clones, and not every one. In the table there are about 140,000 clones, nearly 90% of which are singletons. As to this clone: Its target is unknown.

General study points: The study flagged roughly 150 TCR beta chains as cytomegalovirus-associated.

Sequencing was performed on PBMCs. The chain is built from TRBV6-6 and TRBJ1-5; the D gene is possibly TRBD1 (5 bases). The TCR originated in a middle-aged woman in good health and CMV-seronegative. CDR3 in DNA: TGTGCCAGCAGTTTTTGGGAGGGGATCAGCAATCAGCCCCAGCATTTT. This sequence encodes CASSFWEGISNQPQHF.